The 32 T cell receptor beta chains reported below all come from one sample, sequenced in a study of CDR3 diversity in severe acne. TCRdb processed the PCR reads anew with MiXCR; each CDR3 protein has one entry. The sample records roughly 81,000 distinct CDR3 sequences, about 52% being singletons. The sequenced sample was blood. The receptors were sampled from a male donor in good health, serving as a control.

The sample holds a few counts of this clonotype. CDR3 loop: CASSGVGGNTIYF. The CDR3 nucleotides read TGTGCCAGCAGTGGAGTTGGTGGAAACACCATATATTTT. The V call is TRBV6-1, the J call TRBJ1-3; D is undetermined. The CDR3 totals 13 residues. Deletions cut 4 bases from V and 3 bases from J, with 7 bases between. Germline V lookup: CDR1 MNHNS, CDR2 SASEGT.

This clonotype was seen at least ten times. J is TRBJ2-2 and V is TRBV6-5, with 10 bases identical to TRBD1. The CDR3 covers 16 residues. The germline V gene encodes CDR1 MNHEY and CDR2 SVGAGI. Trimming took 2 bases from V and 4 from J; bases not matched to a gene: 4. The CDR3 region has the DNA TGTGCCAGCAGTTACGAGACAGGGGGCTCCACCGGGGAGCTGTTTTTT. Its protein product is CASSYETGGSTGELFF.

The chain couples TRBV6-1 to TRBJ1-1, with D tentatively TRBD1 (6 bases). V lost 4 bases to trimming and J lost 2 bases, with 14 bases between them. Germline loops: CDR1 MNHNS, CDR2 SASEGT. The CDR3 is 15 residues long. The CDR3 region is CASSGPGGGNTEAFF. The CDR3 nucleotides are TGTGCCAGCAGTGGGCCCGGGGGCGGAAACACTGAAGCTTTCTTT.

The DNA of the CDR3 is TGTGCCAGCAGTCGGGACAGGGGACAAAGTCAGCCCCAGCATTTT. It translates to CASSRDRGQSQPQHF. The rearrangement joins TRBV2 to TRBJ1-5, with 10 bases fitting TRBD1. The V gene end was trimmed by 5 bases and the J gene end by 6 bases; junction bases not matched to a gene: 7. Germline CDR1 is SNHLY and CDR2 is FYNNEI. The CDR3 is 15 amino acids.

This clonotype was seen ten or more times. V and J are TRBV5-8 and TRBJ2-5; the match to TRBD2 covers 11 bases. CDR3 length: 17 amino acids. Germline values: CDR1 SGHTS, CDR2 YDEGEE. With V trimmed by 4 bases and J by 5 bases, 13 bases remained unmatched. The CDR3 DNA reads as TGTGCCAGCAGCCGCGGATTAGCGGGGGGGCCGGGGGAGACCCAGTACTTC. Translated: CASSRGLAGGPGETQYF.

The chain employs TRBV3-1 and TRBJ2-7, with D possibly being TRBD2 (7 bases). From germline, CDR1 is LGHDT and CDR2 YNNKEL (reference sequence). CDR3 length: 15 amino acids. V shed 4 bases and J shed 3 bases, with 16 bases lying between them. CDR3 bases: TGTGCCAGCAGCCGGGTCGGGGGGCCATACTACGAGCAGTACTTC. Amino acids: CASSRVGGPYYEQYF.

This clonotype appeared a single time. This chain joins TRBV6-1 and TRBJ1-1; D is ambiguous. Trimming left V 5 bases short and J 1 base short, with 8 bases between. The CDR3 runs to 13 residues. The germline CDR1 and CDR2 sequences are MNHNS and SASEGT. CDR3 DNA: TGTGCCAGCAGTAAACCGCCGAACACTGAAGCTTTCTTT. Translated: CASSKPPNTEAFF.

The table lists this clonotype with many counts. V and J are TRBV6-4 and TRBJ2-7, with D uncertain. CDR3 length: 14 residues. Per the germline V gene, CDR1 is MRHNA and CDR2 is SNTAGT. The V end lost 6 bases, the J end lost 0 bases, and 12 bases lay between the germline ends. CDR3 nucleotide sequence: TGTGCCAGCAGCCCCGACCCGAGCTCCTACGAGCAGTACTTC. Encoded protein: CASSPDPSSYEQYF.

This chain joins TRBV28 and TRBJ1-6; 7 bases are shared with TRBD1. The CDR3 covers 13 residues. J gave up 9 bases and V 8 bases, and 7 bases lay outside the gene matches. Germline V lookup: CDR1 MDHEN, CDR2 SYDVKM. The CDR3 region is CASRQGAFSPLHF. The CDR3 coding sequence is TGTGCCAGCCGACAGGGAGCTTTTTCACCCCTCCACTTT.

The chain joins TRBV20-1 to TRBJ2-1; D may be TRBD2 (5 bases). The CDR3 extends over 14 amino acids. V lost 1 base, J lost 0 bases, and 7 bases lay in between. Germline CDR1 is DFQATT and CDR2 is SNEGSKA (reference sequence). This CDR3 reads CSARGRSSYNEQFF. The CDR3 nucleotides read TGCAGTGCTAGAGGGAGGAGCTCCTACAATGAGCAGTTCTTC.

Comment on this clonotype: No conserved phenylalanine or tryptophan is present at the end of the CDR3, so a read error is the likely explanation. The CDR3 region is CASSTGTISEQYL. CDR3 sequence (DNA): TGTGCCAGCAGCACCGGGACTATCAGCGAGCAGTACCTC. The V and J genes are TRBV7-6 and TRBJ2-7; 7 bases line up with TRBD2. Trimming took 5 bases from V and 6 from J; bases not matched to a gene: 7. The germline CDR1 and CDR2 sequences are SGHVS and FNYEAQ. The CDR3 totals 13 residues.

This clonotype was observed many times. The chain carries TRBV30 and TRBJ1-2; D remains ambiguous. CDR3 length equals 10 residues. Germline V gene lookup returns CDR1 GTSNPN and CDR2 SVGIG (reference sequence). V gave up 8 bases and J gave up 4 bases, with 8 bases separating them. The DNA for the CDR3 is TGTGCCAGCCCGGGCTATGGCTACACCTTC. It translates to CASPGYGYTF.

The chain combines TRBV11-2 with TRBJ2-2; D is ambiguous. The CDR3 totals 15 residues. V lost 3 bases and J lost 1, with 9 bases in between. The germline V gene has CDR1 SGHAT and CDR2 FQNNGV. CDR3 in amino acids: CASSFVQRNTGELFF. CDR3 bases: TGTGCCAGCAGCTTCGTGCAGAGGAACACCGGGGAGCTGTTTTTT.

This clonotype was detected only a few times. Sequence at one end of the junction differs from germline and may be a read error. V gene TRBV7-7 combines with J gene TRBJ2-5, with 7 positions matching TRBD1. This CDR3 spans 13 amino acids. CDR1 is SSHAT, CDR2 FNYEAQ, per germline (reference sequence). The CDR3 here is CASSTTGDPPQYF. CDR3 sequence (DNA): TGTGCTAGCAGCACCACAGGGGACCCACCCCAGTACTTC.

The chain carries TRBV29-1 and TRBJ2-6, with D unresolved. Germline V gives CDR1 SQVTM, CDR2 ANQGSEA. The V end was cut by 0 bases, the J end by 0 bases, with 6 bases between. CDR3 size: 15 residues. The CDR3 DNA sequence: TGCAGCGTTGAAGATCGGAACTCTGGGGCCAACGTCCTGACTTTC. It yields the protein CSVEDRNSGANVLTF.

In the case of this clonotype: At one end, the junction sequence differs from germline, possibly due to a read error. V gene TRBV2 combines with J gene TRBJ2-7; 9 bases agree with TRBD1. Germline V lookup: CDR1 SNHLY, CDR2 FYNNEI. This CDR3 has 15 residues. CDR3 DNA sequence: TGTGCCAACAGTGAATACAGGGGGCGCGTCGACGAGCAGTACTTC. Protein product: CANSEYRGRVDEQYF.

The chain recombines TRBV5-1 with TRBJ1-6; D remains unclear. CDR1 and CDR2 from the germline V gene are SGHRS and YFSETQ. Trimming pared 0 bases from V and 7 bases from J, leaving 8 bases between. CDR3 length: 14 residues. CDR3 residues: CASSLVSENSPLHF. CDR3 in DNA: TGCGCCAGCAGCTTGGTATCGGAGAATTCACCCCTCCACTTT.

The chain is built from TRBV5-5 and TRBJ2-1; D is undetermined. Germline V gene lookup returns CDR1 SGHKS and CDR2 YYEKEE (reference sequence). V lost 2 bases, J lost 9 bases, and 6 bases lay in between. The CDR3 runs to 11 residues. Here the CDR3 reads CASSFQSEQFF. DNA of the CDR3: TGTGCCAGCAGCTTCCAGAGTGAGCAGTTCTTC.

As concerns this clonotype: It may be a read error: a sequence one base away is much more abundant. The chain recombines TRBV10-3 with TRBJ2-7; 8 positions agree with TRBD1. Germline CDR1 ENHRY, CDR2 SYGVKD. CDR3 length equals 15 residues. The junction had 5 bases not matched to a gene; V was cut back by 3 bases and J by 1 base. The CDR3 region has the DNA TGTGCCATCAGTGAACTGGACAGGGAGTCCTACGAGCAGTACTTC. Protein: CAISELDRESYEQYF.

With regard to this clonotype: One end of the junction does not line up with germline, which may come from a read error. The V call is TRBV7-6, the J call TRBJ2-2, with 10 nucleotides matching TRBD2. The CDR3 consists of 15 residues. The germline gives CDR1 SGHVS, CDR2 FNYEAQ. CDR3 nucleotides: TGTGCTAGCAGCTTAGTAGCGGGGGGCACCGGGGAGCTGTTTTTT. The encoded protein is CASSLVAGGTGELFF.

V usage is TRBV2 and J usage is TRBJ2-7; 7 bases map to TRBD2. The CDR3 is 16 residues long. Losses at the gene ends were 0 bases for V and 2 bases for J; bases not matched to a gene: 7. CDR1 and CDR2 from the germline V gene are SNHLY and FYNNEI. CDR3: CASSEAYYAGAYEQYF. For the CDR3, the DNA is TGTGCCAGCAGTGAAGCGTATTACGCGGGGGCCTACGAGCAGTACTTC.

This clonotype was observed a single time. V and J are TRBV20-1 and TRBJ2-1, with 7 bases matching TRBD1. CDR1 and CDR2 from the germline V gene are DFQATT and SNEGSKA (reference sequence). J gave up 9 bases and V 6 bases, and 20 bases lay outside the gene matches. The CDR3 runs 16 residues. The CDR3 is CSATHRRGRRGTEQFF. The CDR3, as DNA: TGCAGTGCCACCCACAGAAGGGGGCGCAGGGGCACTGAGCAGTTCTTC.

Worth noting for this clonotype: Possible read error: a much larger clone is one base away. The chain couples TRBV2 to TRBJ2-6; D remains unclear. Trimming removed 3 bases at V and 0 bases at J, with 6 bases between. CDR1 and CDR2 from the germline V gene are SNHLY and FYNNEI. The CDR3 extends over 15 amino acids. The DNA for the CDR3 is TGTGCCAGCAGTGATGGGGTCTCTGGGGCCAACGTCCTGACTTTC. Amino acid sequence: CASSDGVSGANVLTF.

Remarks on this clonotype: The conserved phenylalanine or tryptophan is not found at the CDR3 terminus, so this likely reflects a read error. The limits of the CDR3 on the DNA are not certain, so only TCRdb's listed CDR3 is given. V is TRBV19 and J is TRBJ2-7; TRBD2 was called by the table and not checked on the DNA. Germline loops: CDR1 LNHDA, CDR2 SQIVND (reference sequence). The CDR3 sequence runs 15 residues, both termini included. The CDR3 reads CASRPGGGGGRRFFG.

This sequence joins TRBV7-2 and TRBJ1-1, with D perhaps TRBD1 (6 bases). Trimming pared 5 bases from V and 4 bases from J, leaving 14 bases between. This CDR3 has 14 amino acids. Germline V CDR1 and CDR2: SGHTA, FQGNSA. Here the CDR3 reads CASSHMTGGTEAFF. The DNA of the CDR3 is TGTGCCAGCAGCCATATGACAGGAGGCACTGAAGCTTTCTTT.

There are a few counts of this clonotype. CDR3 in amino acids: CASSSGTSGTTYEQYF. As DNA, the CDR3 is TGCGCCAGCAGCTCAGGGACTAGCGGGACTACCTACGAGCAGTACTTC. The chain links TRBV5-1 to TRBJ2-7, with 13 positions matching TRBD2. CDR1 SGHRS and CDR2 YFSETQ come from the germline V gene. J lost 2 bases, V lost 3 bases, and 5 bases had no gene match. The CDR3 totals 16 residues. The entire variable domain, with the rest obtained from reference TRBV5-1 and TRBJ2-7, is as follows: KAGVTQTPRYLIKTRGQQVTLSCSPISGHRSVSWYQQTPGQGLQFLFEYFSETQRNKGNFPGRFSGRQFSNSRSEMNVSTLELGDSALYLCASSSGTSGTTYEQYFGPGTRLTVT.

This clonotype was seen repeatedly, ten times or more. This chain connects TRBV19 to TRBJ1-5; weak D call: TRBD1 (5 bases). The CDR3 has 14 residues. Germline V gene lookup returns CDR1 LNHDA and CDR2 SQIVND (reference sequence). Trimming left V 6 bases short and J 0 bases short, with 9 bases between. In DNA, the CDR3 is TGTGCCAGTAGCGCACAGGTTAGCAATCAGCCCCAGCATTTT. This codes for CASSAQVSNQPQHF.

To note about this clonotype: A junction end diverges from the germline sequence, so it may reflect a read error. The chain uses TRBV27 and TRBJ1-1; no definite D call. The germline CDR1 and CDR2 sequences are MNHEY and SMNVEV (reference sequence). CDR3 size: 13 residues. The CDR3 protein is CASSWVRSTEAFF. CDR3 in DNA: TGTGCCAGCAGTTGGGTGAGGAGCACTGAGGCTTTCTTT.

On this clonotype: Since the CDR3 does not end with the conserved phenylalanine or tryptophan, this likely comes from a read error. The DNA is omitted, as the CDR3 cannot be located on it reliably, and the CDR3 follows TCRdb's listing. The chain uses TRBV7-2 and TRBJ2-3; TRBD2 is the table's D call, not checked against the DNA. The CDR3 numbers 19 amino acids, ends counted. Per the germline V gene, CDR1 is SGHTA and CDR2 is FQGNSA. CDR3 region: CASSLGEGEYGGFEGAVVG.

There are many counts of this clonotype. The V gene is TRBV7-9, the J gene TRBJ1-2; no firm D call. This CDR3 region has 14 residues. V lost 0 bases and J lost 2, with 7 bases in between. Germline V CDR1 and CDR2: SEHNR, FQNEAQ (reference sequence). This CDR3 is CASSLAGNNYGYTF. Here the CDR3 DNA reads TGTGCCAGCAGCTTAGCTGGGAACAACTATGGCTACACCTTC.

Turning to this clonotype: The junction shows a germline mismatch at one end, possibly a read error. The rearrangement links TRBV20-1 to TRBJ1-1; a weak D match, TRBD1 (6 bases). The CDR3 length is 15 residues. Germline V gives CDR1 DFQATT, CDR2 SNEGSKA (reference sequence). The CDR3 DNA sequence: TGCAGTGCTAGAGATGTCACAGGGTTCGATATTGAAGCTCTCTTC. Its protein is CSARDVTGFDIEALF.

Regarding this clonotype: Germline is not matched at one junction end, which may reflect a read error. The chain joins TRBV10-2 to TRBJ2-7, with TRBD1 matching over 7 bases. TRBJ2-5 matches the DNA end more closely, so the J call is doubtful. Germline V lookup: CDR1 WSHSY, CDR2 SAAADI. The CDR3 contains 16 residues. Here the CDR3 DNA reads TGCACCAGCAGCTTATATGGGACAGTTAGTGGGGAGACCCAGTACTTC. It yields the protein CTSSLYGTVSGETQYF.